The sequence of this TCR beta chain was determined in a study of blood T cell repertoires in COVID-19. As for the study in general: Sample material is recorded as cDNA or gDNA derived from T cells, B-cell-depleted T cells, or PBMCs.

In the study's own analysis: Amplification of reference gene primers was used by the study to estimate nucleated cell counts. Generated by immunoSEQ multiplex PCR, the TCRdb table keeps only in-frame clones and is missing some. Clone size and V and J calls were adopted from that table, with D and trimming inferred from the DNA. The repertoire has approximately 110,000 clones, roughly 81% of them found once; the top ten carry over 2%. Trimming took 7 bases from V and 0 from J, leaving 19 bases between them. The CDR3 covers 17 residues. Germline CDR1 LNHDA, CDR2 SQIVND (reference sequence). This sequence was found in a human donor in a cohort sampled during active COVID-19. Sequencing was carried out using peripheral blood. V gene TRBV19 combines with J gene TRBJ2-4, with D perhaps TRBD1 (6 bases). The CDR3 coding sequence is TGTGCCAGTAAATCAGGGGCTGTGAGCATAGCCAAAAACATTCAGTACTTC. Its protein product is CASKSGAVSIAKNIQYF.